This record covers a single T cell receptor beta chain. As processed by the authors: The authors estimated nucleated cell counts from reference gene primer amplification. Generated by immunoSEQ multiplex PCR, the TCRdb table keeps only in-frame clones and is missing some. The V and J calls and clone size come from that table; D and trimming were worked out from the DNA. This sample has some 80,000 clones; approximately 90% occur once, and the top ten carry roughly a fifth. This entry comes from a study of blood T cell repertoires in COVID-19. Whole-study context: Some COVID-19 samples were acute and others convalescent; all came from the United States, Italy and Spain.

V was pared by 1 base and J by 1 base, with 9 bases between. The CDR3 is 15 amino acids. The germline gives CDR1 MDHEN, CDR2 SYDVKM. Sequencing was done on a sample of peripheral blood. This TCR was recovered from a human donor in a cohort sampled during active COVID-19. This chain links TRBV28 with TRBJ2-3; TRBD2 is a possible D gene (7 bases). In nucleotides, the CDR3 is TGTGCCAGCAGTTTATCGGGGGGCGGCACAGATACGCAGTATTTT. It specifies CASSLSGGGTDTQYF. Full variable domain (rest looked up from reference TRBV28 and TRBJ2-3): DVKVTQSSRYLVKRTGEKVFLECVQDMDHENMFWYRQDPGLGLRLIYFSYDVKMKEKGDIPEGYSVSREKKERFSLILESASTNQTSMYLCASSLSGGGTDTQYFGPGTRLTVL.